The 30 T cell receptor beta chains reported below all come from one sample, sequenced in a study of cytomegalovirus exposure and HLA in healthy donors. In the PCR, 60 Vbeta and 13 Jbeta primers were used. Method: immunoSEQ multiplex PCR; TCRdb's copy keeps in-frame clones and lacks some. The sample contains under 150,000 clones, 70% to 90% of which appear only once. The sample comprised PBMCs. These receptors came from a boy aged 5 to 17 in good health and CMV-seronegative.

The chain carries TRBV5-1 and TRBJ1-2; TRBD1 agrees at 8 bases. J was trimmed by 6 bases and V by 1 base; bases with no gene match: 8. The CDR3 runs to 15 residues. CDR1 SGHRS and CDR2 YFSETQ come from the germline V gene. The CDR3 protein is CASSLIDRGLDGYTF. The CDR3 DNA is TGCGCCAGCAGCTTGATAGACAGGGGCTTGGATGGCTACACCTTC.

The CDR3 sequence: CASSLRLAAQETQYF. The CDR3 coding sequence is TGTGCCAGCAGCTTAAGACTAGCGGCGCAAGAGACCCAGTACTTC. This sequence joins TRBV11-1 and TRBJ2-5; TRBD2 aligns across 9 bases. CDR3 length: 15 residues. Trimming removed 2 bases from V and 2 bases from J; junction bases left unmatched: 3. The germline CDR1 and CDR2 sequences are SGHAT and FQDESV (reference sequence).

This chain uses TRBV14 with TRBJ1-2; TRBD1 matches 7 bases. The CDR3 consists of 16 residues. CDR1 SGHDN and CDR2 FVKESK come from the germline V gene. J gave up 8 bases and V 1 base, and 13 bases lay outside the gene matches. In DNA form, the CDR3 reads TGTGCCAGCAGCCAAGGGGGATTCGGGACAGCCTCAGGCTACACCTTC. Protein: CASSQGGFGTASGYTF.

There are a few counts of this clone. The rearrangement uses TRBV5-1 and TRBJ1-4; 9 bases match TRBD1. Germline assignment: CDR1 SGHRS and CDR2 YFSETQ. The J segment lost 6 bases and the V segment lost 1 base, leaving 10 bases of the junction unmatched. This CDR3 has 17 amino acids. The CDR3 here is CASSLNRGRIEDEKLFF. The CDR3 DNA sequence: TGCGCCAGCAGCTTGAACAGGGGGCGGATTGAGGATGAAAAACTGTTTTTT.

CDR3 loop: CASSGHGGNQPQHF. The CDR3 DNA reads TGTGCCAGCAGTGGGCATGGTGGCAATCAGCCCCAGCATTTT. The gene calls are TRBV2 and TRBJ1-5, with no clear D. This CDR3 comprises 14 residues. Trimming stripped 4 bases from V and 2 bases from J, with 9 bases between. Germline CDR1 is SNHLY and CDR2 is FYNNEI. The complete variable domain, with remaining parts taken from reference TRBV2 and TRBJ1-5, reads EPEVTQTPSHQVTQMGQEVILRCVPISNHLYFYWYRQILGQKVEFLVSFYNNEISEKSEIFDDQFSVERPDGSNFTLKIRSTKLEDSAMYFCASSGHGGNQPQHFGDGTRLSIL.

The chain uses TRBV7-3 and TRBJ2-1; D not resolved. CDR3 size: 15 residues. The V end was cut by 5 bases, the J end by 0 bases, with 11 bases between. Germline V gives CDR1 SGHTA, CDR2 FQGTGA. CDR3 in DNA: TGTGCCAGCAGCCCCAGTGTCTTCTCCTACAATGAGCAGTTCTTC. It translates to CASSPSVFSYNEQFF.

The genes are TRBV4-1 and TRBJ1-1, with TRBD1 identical over 11 bases. Germline V gene lookup returns CDR1 MGHRA and CDR2 YSYEKL. The V and J ends lost 4 bases and 5 bases, in that order; junction bases with no gene match: 18. The CDR3 has 19 residues. In DNA form, the CDR3 reads TGCGCCAGCAGCCCTGCAGGACAGGGGGCGAAACGAATGGAGACTGAAGCTTTCTTT. Encoded protein: CASSPAGQGAKRMETEAFF.

The CDR3 coding sequence is TGCGCCAGCAGTCTGTTTGGGGGCTCACCCCTCCACTTT. It encodes CASSLFGGSPLHF. The chain carries TRBV23-1 and TRBJ1-6, with a tentative D call TRBD1 (6 bases). TRBV23-1 is given ORF status, its function remaining uncertain. Trimming cost V 4 bases and J 10 bases, with 11 bases left between them. CDR3 length: 13 residues.

This chain uses TRBV30 with TRBJ1-1, with D perhaps matching TRBD1 (6 bases). Germline V lookup: CDR1 GTSNPN, CDR2 SVGIG (reference sequence). This CDR3 spans 11 amino acids. The CDR3 DNA is TGTGCGGGGGCACCGAACACTGAAGCTTTCTTT. Protein product: CAGAPNTEAFF.

The chain is built from TRBV7-3 and TRBJ1-1; D may be TRBD1 (6 bases). V gave up 4 bases and J gave up 1 base, with 10 bases separating them. This CDR3 contains 14 residues. Germline V gene data show CDR1 as SGHTA and CDR2 as FQGTGA. The CDR3 sequence: CASSSGTPNTEAFF. The CDR3 nucleotides are TGTGCCAGCAGCTCCGGGACACCGAACACTGAAGCTTTCTTT.

This chain uses TRBV5-1 with TRBJ2-6; 12 nucleotides align to TRBD2. The J segment lost 0 bases and the V segment lost 4 bases, leaving 8 bases of the junction unmatched. This CDR3 has 19 amino acids. In germline, CDR1 is SGHRS, CDR2 YFSETQ. CDR3 DNA: TGCGCCAGCAGCCTACTAGCGGGAGGACTGTTCTCTGGGGCCAACGTCCTGACTTTC. Its protein product is CASSLLAGGLFSGANVLTF.

The chain employs TRBV9 and TRBJ1-2; the D is unclear. The CDR3 has 16 residues. Germline CDR1 is SGDLS and CDR2 is YYNGEE. V was pared by 0 bases and J by 2 bases, with 14 bases between. The CDR3 loop is CASSVARDYENYGYTF. In DNA, the CDR3 is TGTGCCAGCAGCGTAGCTAGAGATTACGAAAACTATGGCTACACCTTC.

This clone was seen just once. This chain uses TRBV6-1 with TRBJ2-7; TRBD1 is a possible D gene (6 bases). This CDR3 has 14 amino acids. Trimming pared 6 bases from V and 4 bases from J, leaving 16 bases between. Germline V gene data show CDR1 as MNHNS and CDR2 as SASEGT. The CDR3 DNA is TGTGCCAGCAGCTTACGGGACACCTTTTACGAGCAGTACTTC. Protein product: CASSLRDTFYEQYF.

This chain joins TRBV27 and TRBJ2-7, with TRBD1 matching over 10 bases. Trimming took 4 bases from V and 6 from J; bases not matched to a gene: 6. The CDR3 spans 14 residues. CDR1 and CDR2 (germline): MNHEY, SMNVEV (reference sequence). CDR3 sequence: CASSSPGTGVEQYF. In DNA form, the CDR3 reads TGTGCCAGCAGTTCGCCCGGGACAGGGGTCGAGCAGTACTTC.

This chain links TRBV12-5 with TRBJ2-2; D is perhaps TRBD1 (5 bases). The CDR3 has 14 amino acids. V shed 5 bases and J shed 1 base, with 8 bases lying between them. Germline V lookup: CDR1 LGHNT, CDR2 FRNRAP. CDR3: CASGATENTGELFF. Written as DNA, the CDR3 is TGTGCTAGTGGTGCGACAGAGAACACCGGGGAGCTGTTTTTT.

The CDR3 DNA sequence: TGTGCCAGCAGTGATCACAGGGTACAGTACGACTACAATGAGCAGTTCTTC. Encoded protein: CASSDHRVQYDYNEQFF. This chain connects TRBV2 to TRBJ2-1; possibly TRBD1 for D (6 bases). CDR1 is SNHLY and CDR2 is FYNNEI in the germline V gene. The V end was cut by 3 bases, the J end by 3 bases, with 18 bases between. This CDR3 has 17 residues.

The V and J genes are TRBV7-8 and TRBJ1-6; 8 positions agree with TRBD1. CDR3 length: 14 amino acids. Germline values: CDR1 SGHVS, CDR2 FQNEAQ. With 5 bases clipped from V and 7 bases from J, the junction kept 4 bases outside the gene matches. CDR3 coding DNA: TGTGCCAGCAGCACCCGGGACAGGAATTCACCCCTCCACTTT. Amino acids: CASSTRDRNSPLHF. Using reference TRBV7-8 and TRBJ1-6 for the parts outside the CDR3, the full variable domain is GAGVSQSPRYKVAKRGQDVALRCDPISGHVSLFWYQQALGQGPEFLTYFQNEAQLDKSGLPSDRFFAERPEGSVSTLKIQRTQQEDSAVYLCASSTRDRNSPLHFGNGTRLTVT.

This clone was observed a few times. V usage is TRBV4-3 and J usage is TRBJ2-7, with TRBD1 matching over 10 bases. The V gene's germline CDR1 is LGHNA and CDR2 YSLEER. The CDR3 spans 14 residues. Unmatched junction bases numbered 2, after V lost 3 bases and J lost 3 bases. CDR3 nucleotides: TGCGCCAGCAGCCAGGGGGACAGGGGCTACGAGCAGTACTTC. Its translation: CASSQGDRGYEQYF.

This clone was detected only once. CDR3 residues: CASSRQGGRTGELFF. CDR3 coding DNA: TGTGCCAGCAGCCGACAGGGGGGGCGCACCGGGGAGCTGTTTTTT. This rearrangement joins TRBV28 to TRBJ2-2, with 9 bases matching TRBD1. The CDR3 totals 15 residues. Germline V lookup: CDR1 MDHEN, CDR2 SYDVKM. V dropped 6 bases and J dropped 4; count of bases not matched to a gene: 6.

The chain uses TRBV4-3 and TRBJ2-7; 8 nucleotides align to TRBD2. Germline assignment: CDR1 LGHNA and CDR2 YSLEER. The CDR3 spans 15 residues. V gave up 0 bases and J gave up 7 bases; unmatched junction bases: 8. DNA for the CDR3: TGCGCCAGCAGCCAAGAGTTAGCGGGAACGAGAGAGCAGTACTTC. Its translation: CASSQELAGTREQYF.

The chain couples TRBV5-1 to TRBJ2-5, with 12 bases identical to TRBD2. This CDR3 spans 16 amino acids. The ends lost 4 bases at V and 2 bases at J; junction bases unmatched: 6. CDR1 is SGHRS, CDR2 YFSETQ, per germline. The CDR3 protein is CASSLTSGSQQETQYF. CDR3 bases: TGCGCCAGCAGCCTGACTAGCGGGAGCCAACAAGAGACCCAGTACTTC.

As to this clone: This specimen includes other DNA sequences encoding the same CDR3. V and J are TRBV29-1 and TRBJ1-1; unclear D gene. The V gene lost 5 bases and the J gene lost 2 bases, with 3 bases spanning the gap. The CDR3 length is 10 residues. CDR1 is SQVTM, CDR2 ANQGSEA, per germline. As DNA, the CDR3 is TGCAGCGTTTCAAACACTGAAGCTTTCTTT. Translating it yields CSVSNTEAFF.

The CDR3 spells CASSQQAGDYGYTF. For the CDR3, the DNA is TGTGCCAGCAGCCAACAGGCAGGGGACTATGGCTACACCTTC. This chain links TRBV14 with TRBJ1-2, with a tentative D call TRBD1 (6 bases). The CDR3 has 14 amino acids. From germline, CDR1 is SGHDN and CDR2 FVKESK. Trimming stripped 2 bases from V and 3 bases from J, with 10 bases between.

The chain has TRBV7-8 and TRBJ2-1, with 9 bases matching TRBD1. Trimming at V came to 5 bases and at J to 1 base, leaving 3 bases not matched to a gene. Germline CDR1 SGHVS, CDR2 FQNEAQ. The CDR3 consists of 15 residues. The CDR3 is CASSRQGGSYNEQFF. The CDR3 DNA reads TGTGCCAGCAGCCGACAGGGGGGGTCCTACAATGAGCAGTTCTTC.

This clone was seen more than once but under ten times. The chain joins TRBV5-4 to TRBJ2-1; the D gene is possibly TRBD2 (5 bases). Germline values: CDR1 SGHNT, CDR2 YYREEE (reference sequence). V lost 6 bases, J lost 9 bases, and 13 bases lay in between. This CDR3 has 12 residues. As DNA, the CDR3 is TGTGCCAGCAACCCTCGGACTGGTGAGCAGTTCTTC. Its translation: CASNPRTGEQFF. The full variable domain, rest sourced from reference TRBV5-4 and TRBJ2-1, is ETGVTQSPTHLIKTRGQQVTLRCSSQSGHNTVSWYQQALGQGPQFIFQYYREEENGRGNFPPRFSGLQFPNYSSELNVNALELDDSALYLCASNPRTGEQFFGPGTRLTVL.

This clone is a singleton in its sample. The chain joins TRBV27 to TRBJ1-1; no clear D. The germline V gene has CDR1 MNHEY and CDR2 SMNVEV (reference sequence). This CDR3 has 14 amino acids. Trimming took off 4 bases at V and 2 bases at J, with 11 bases between the two ends. The CDR3 DNA follows: TGTGCCAGCAGTTCTGGACTCCCTAACACTGAAGCTTTCTTT. As protein: CASSSGLPNTEAFF.

In this sample, this clone turned up once. The CDR3 loop reads CASSLGSGANTGELFF. CDR3 nucleotide sequence: TGTGCCAGCAGCTTGGGTAGCGGAGCGAACACCGGGGAGCTGTTTTTT. This chain joins TRBV5-4 and TRBJ2-2; TRBD2 might be the D (6 bases). Germline CDR1 and CDR2: SGHNT and YYREEE (reference sequence). The V end lost 0 bases, the J end lost 0 bases, and 9 bases lay between the germline ends. This CDR3 contains 16 residues.

This clone was observed once. Other DNA sequences in the same sample also yield this CDR3. The V and J genes are TRBV25-1 and TRBJ2-7, with D uncertain. Germline-derived CDR1 and CDR2 are MGHDK and SYGVNS. This CDR3 comprises 11 residues. Trimming took off 4 bases at V and 4 bases at J, with 5 bases between the two ends. CDR3 loop: CASSASYEQYF. The CDR3 DNA is TGTGCCAGCAGTGCCTCTTACGAGCAGTACTTC.

The genes are TRBV27 and TRBJ2-7; the D gene is possibly TRBD2 (6 bases). Germline lookup yields CDR1 MNHEY and CDR2 SMNVEV (reference sequence). CDR3 size: 12 residues. Trimming removed 8 bases at V and 6 bases at J, with 14 bases between. CDR3 loop: CASGAMGGEQYF. CDR3 DNA sequence: TGTGCCAGCGGGGCCATGGGGGGCGAGCAGTACTTC.

The chain couples TRBV5-1 to TRBJ1-4, with unresolved D. CDR3 length: 16 residues. Germline assignment: CDR1 SGHRS and CDR2 YFSETQ. V lost 0 bases, J lost 0 bases, and 9 bases lay in between. The CDR3 here is CASSLGVQATNEKLFF. The CDR3 DNA reads TGCGCCAGCAGCTTGGGAGTGCAGGCAACTAATGAAAAACTGTTTTTT.